This TCR beta chain appears in the sequencing data of a study of blood T cell repertoires in COVID-19. Turning to the study itself: From the United States, Italy and Spain came samples of acute and convalescent COVID-19. From T cells, B-cell-depleted T cells, or PBMCs came the material, which was cDNA or gDNA.

As handled by the study authors: From reference gene primer amplification, estimates of nucleated cell counts were derived. Profiled with immunoSEQ multiplex PCR; TCRdb holds only in-frame clones, not every one. For V, J and clone size, that table is used; D and trimming come from the DNA. The table includes 46,000 or so clones, approximately 88% detected once. The CDR3 loop spans 12 amino acids. Germline CDR1 reads LGHDT; CDR2 reads YNNKEL (reference sequence). V was pared by 2 bases and J by 8 bases, with 9 bases between. V usage is TRBV3-1 (or the pseudogene TRBV3-2) and J usage is TRBJ1-1; D unclear. Material: peripheral blood. This TCR was sampled from a man aged 50 to 60 with acute or convalescent COVID-19. This CDR3 reads CASSQISSEAFF. The CDR3 DNA reads as TGTGCCAGCAGCCAAATATCCTCGGAAGCTTTCTTT.